This TCR beta chain was sequenced for a study of T cell clusters in autoimmune cytopenias. Whole-study findings and limits: Exclusive TRB clusters were approximately 2.9-fold more numerous in healthy donors than in active autoimmune hepatitis. No experiment has yet validated the function of the T cell clusters defined in silico. The cluster-lack signature was not seen for secondary cytopenia versus chronic lymphocytic leukemia. Physiological T cell clusters of healthy donors were apparently absent in primary autoimmune cytopenia patients.

Multiplex touch-down PCR amplified TRB using TRB-A and TRB-B pools in one tube. One entry per CDR3 protein, without DNA, is what TCRdb gives after re-calling the multiplex PCR reads. The sample has hundreds of distinct CDR3 sequences. Tens of thousands of genome equivalents of blood DNA were amplified for TRB. The CDR3 is 14 amino acids. CDR1 SGHNT and CDR2 YYREEE come from the germline V gene (reference sequence). By frequency, this clonotype registers medium-sized (0.01 to 0.1%). Antigen specificity is unknown. The specimen was peripheral blood. The rearrangement uses TRBV5-4 and TRBJ1-1. The sequence derives from a human donor with an autoimmune cytopenia or autoimmune hepatitis (not recorded which). The CDR3 is CASSFYTGNTEAFF.